This TCR beta chain emerged from a study of blood T cells in healthy people across ages. Study-wide results and caveats: TCR beta diversity per million T cells fell roughly linearly with age. PBMCs went unsorted, and a conclusive naive versus antigen-experienced comparison was therefore prevented. Donors of long life had a larger count of naive CD4+ cells and greater diversity than aged donors.

Primers used in a second PCR of about 7 to 12 cycles were a sample-barcoded 5' primer and a J-beta primer mix. TCRdb reprocessed the 5' RACE reads with MiXCR, giving one entry per CDR3 protein. Of over 1,500,000 distinct CDR3 sequences listed, roughly two fifths are singletons. For this clonotype: Its antigen is unknown. The junction and the germline gene differ at one end; a read error may be behind it.

The clonotype comes from a human donor in good health. The specimen sequenced was blood.

This chain's CDR3 is CASSRDRVGERYF. CDR3 bases: TGCGCCAGCAGCAGGGACAGGGTGGGTGAGCGGTACTTC. The V gene is TRBV5-1, the J gene TRBJ2-7; 9 nucleotides agree with TRBD1. This CDR3 comprises 13 residues. Germline-derived CDR1 and CDR2 are SGHRS and YFSETQ.